The entry that follows covers one T cell receptor (beta chain) sequence. Its antigen is unidentified. PCR used 60 Vbeta primers and 13 Jbeta primers. Sequencing was performed with immunoSEQ multiplex PCR; in TCRdb, only in-frame clones are kept and a portion is missing. Of 95,000 to 150,000 clones listed, about 85% are singletons. This record comes from a study of cytomegalovirus exposure and HLA in healthy donors. Study results and caveats: Earlier analysis yielded a pattern in which most TCR beta V segments were productive about 90% or about 30% of the time.

Losses at the gene ends were 0 bases for V and 1 base for J; bases not matched to a gene: 8. Germline V lookup: CDR1 LGHNA, CDR2 YSLEER. This CDR3 contains 19 residues. V gene TRBV4-3 combines with J gene TRBJ2-2; 10 nucleotides align to TRBD2. The sequenced sample was PBMCs. This receptor was taken from a man aged 50 to 60 in good health and CMV-seronegative. Here the CDR3 DNA reads TGCGCCAGCAGCCAAGATGAAGAACTAGCGGGACGGAACACCGGGGAGCTGTTTTTT. It encodes CASSQDEELAGRNTGELFF.